One and the same sample provided the 31 T cell receptor beta chains below, sequenced in a study of cytomegalovirus exposure and HLA in healthy donors. The study ran its PCR with 60 Vbeta and 13 Jbeta primers. The protocol was immunoSEQ multiplex PCR, while the TCRdb copy is restricted to in-frame clones and leaves out a portion. The sample holds about 140,000 clones, roughly 86% seen once. The sequenced sample consisted of PBMCs. The receptor source for this set is a man aged 18-30 years in good health and CMV-seropositive.

This rearrangement joins TRBV7-9 to TRBJ2-1, with D uncertain. The germline CDR1 and CDR2 sequences are SEHNR and FQNEAQ (reference sequence). The germline V and J ends were trimmed by 4 bases and 0 bases, with 13 bases remaining between them. This CDR3 spans 16 amino acids. The chain's CDR3 is CASSSATPGSYNEQFF. CDR3 DNA sequence: TGTGCCAGCAGCTCGGCGACTCCGGGCTCCTACAATGAGCAGTTCTTC.

This clone was found a few times. In DNA, the CDR3 is TGTGCCAGCAGCAGAACGTATAAAATCGGGGAGCTGTTTTTT. This codes for CASSRTYKIGELFF. V is TRBV28 and J is TRBJ2-2; D is uncertain. Looked up from germline, CDR1 is MDHEN and CDR2 is SYDVKM. CDR3 length: 14 amino acids. The V gene lost 6 bases and the J gene lost 7 bases, with 15 bases spanning the gap.

The chain recombines TRBV6-4 with TRBJ1-1; D uncertain. Trimming cost V 6 bases and J 0 bases, with 8 bases left between them. CDR3 length: 13 residues. In germline, CDR1 is MRHNA, CDR2 SNTAGT. The CDR3 bases are TGTGCCAGCAGCCCCTTAATGAACACTGAAGCTTTCTTT. Protein sequence: CASSPLMNTEAFF.

The J gene is TRBJ2-1, the V gene TRBV28; 10 bases align to TRBD1. CDR3 length: 15 amino acids. The V segment lost 4 bases and the J segment 5 bases; nucleotides outside the gene matches: 5. Per the germline V gene, CDR1 is MDHEN and CDR2 is SYDVKM. In DNA, the CDR3 is TGTGCCAGCAGTTCAGCCGGGACAGGGGACAATGAGCAGTTCTTC. Amino acids: CASSSAGTGDNEQFF.

The chain uses TRBV29-1 and TRBJ2-4; weak D call: TRBD1 (6 bases). V was trimmed by 3 bases and J by 8 bases, leaving 14 bases between them. CDR3 length: 13 residues. CDR1 SQVTM and CDR2 ANQGSEA come from the germline V gene. CDR3 amino acids: CSVEVGASDIQYF. The CDR3 DNA sequence: TGCAGCGTTGAGGTGGGGGCTTCGGACATTCAGTACTTC.

Points on this clone: One junction end disagrees with the germline gene, perhaps due to a read error. The chain uses TRBV7-9 and TRBJ2-5, with a tentative D call TRBD2 (6 bases). The CDR3 consists of 14 residues. CDR1 is SEHNR and CDR2 is FQNEAQ in the germline V gene (reference sequence). This chain's CDR3 is CASSPRDWQGTQYF. The CDR3 nucleotides read TGTGCCAGCAGCCCCAGGGACTGGCAAGGGACCCAGTACTTC. The whole variable domain, filled in from reference TRBV7-9 and TRBJ2-5, reads DTGVSQNPRHKITKRGQNVTFRCDPISEHNRLYWYRQTLGQGPEFLTYFQNEAQLEKSRLLSDRFSAERPKGSFSTLEIQRTEQGDSAMYLCASSPRDWQGTQYFGPGTRLLVL.

This chain connects TRBV7-9 to TRBJ1-3; 9 bases agree with TRBD1. V was clipped by 2 bases and J by 7 bases; unmatched bases: 6. The germline gives CDR1 SEHNR, CDR2 FQNEAQ (reference sequence). This CDR3 is built from 15 residues. The CDR3 region has the DNA TGTGCCAGCAGCTTACTGGGACAGGGAGACAACACCATATATTTT. Amino acid sequence: CASSLLGQGDNTIYF.

J is TRBJ1-2 and V is TRBV7-2; 8 bases match TRBD1. J gave up 4 bases and V 5 bases, and 9 bases lay outside the gene matches. The CDR3 has 15 residues. Germline assignment: CDR1 SGHTA and CDR2 FQGNSA. CDR3 amino acids: CASSPGQAPGYGYTF. The CDR3 DNA reads TGTGCCAGCAGCCCGGGACAGGCCCCGGGCTATGGCTACACCTTC.

With respect to this clone: At one boundary the junction diverges from the germline segment, which might be a read error. The V and J genes are TRBV7-7 and TRBJ1-5, with D tentatively TRBD1 (5 bases). The CDR3 extends over 16 amino acids. Per germline, CDR1 SSHAT and CDR2 FNYEAQ (reference sequence). CDR3 nucleotides: TGTGCTAGCAGCTTAGTGGGCAGGGTGCGGTTAGGGCCCCAGCATTTT. This sequence encodes CASSLVGRVRLGPQHF.

The chain couples TRBV28 to TRBJ2-7; 9 nucleotides line up with TRBD1. CDR1 is MDHEN, CDR2 SYDVKM, per germline. J was trimmed by 0 bases and V by 5 bases; bases with no gene match: 2. This CDR3 has 14 amino acids. The CDR3 region has the DNA TGTGCCAGCAGTGCGGACAGGGGCTCCTACGAGCAGTACTTC. This gives the protein CASSADRGSYEQYF. The variable domain in full, with the rest retrieved from reference TRBV28 and TRBJ2-7, is DVKVTQSSRYLVKRTGEKVFLECVQDMDHENMFWYRQDPGLGLRLIYFSYDVKMKEKGDIPEGYSVSREKKERFSLILESASTNQTSMYLCASSADRGSYEQYFGPGTRLTVT.

This sequence joins TRBV7-9 and TRBJ2-7; 8 nucleotides match TRBD2. Unmatched junction bases numbered 11, after V lost 7 bases and J lost 3 bases. The CDR3 totals 15 residues. Germline V CDR1 and CDR2: SEHNR, FQNEAQ (reference sequence). As DNA, the CDR3 is TGTGCCAGCATCCCTCCCCGGGGGGGTTTCTACGAGCAGTACTTC. Translating gives CASIPPRGGFYEQYF.

The chain has TRBV15 and TRBJ1-2; D is possibly TRBD1 (5 bases). The CDR3 is made up of 15 amino acids. The V gene's germline CDR1 is LNHNV and CDR2 YYDKDF (reference sequence). V was cut by 1 base and J by 5 bases, with 14 bases left in between. Written as DNA, the CDR3 is TGTGCCACCAGCAGAGCTCACGACAGCCTATATGGCTACACCTTC. The encoded protein is CATSRAHDSLYGYTF.

This clone was detected once. V gene TRBV5-8 combines with J gene TRBJ2-7; maybe TRBD1 (6 bases). Germline-derived CDR1 and CDR2 are SGHTS and YDEGEE. This CDR3 region has 14 residues. V was pared by 3 bases and J by 7 bases, with 17 bases between. CDR3 DNA sequence: TGTGCCAGCAGCTGGTGGGGGACACAACAGGAGCAGTACTTC. Translating it yields CASSWWGTQQEQYF.

This clone was detected once. V and J are TRBV11-2 and TRBJ1-4; 10 bases fit TRBD1. Germline V lookup: CDR1 SGHAT, CDR2 FQNNGV. The CDR3 has 14 amino acids. Trimming cost V 5 bases and J 8 bases; bases outside gene matches: 5. The CDR3 spells CASSLLTGGEKLFF. The CDR3 DNA reads as TGTGCCAGCAGCCTACTGACAGGGGGCGAAAAACTGTTTTTT.

The genes are TRBV27 and TRBJ2-2, with D uncertain. Trimming shortened V by 3 bases and J by 1 base, and 6 bases separated the two germline ends. Germline lookup yields CDR1 MNHEY and CDR2 SMNVEV (reference sequence). CDR3 size: 14 residues. The CDR3 sequence is CASSFEQNTGELFF. The CDR3 DNA reads TGTGCCAGCAGTTTTGAACAGAACACCGGGGAGCTGTTTTTT.

This chain connects TRBV15 to TRBJ1-2; possibly TRBD1 for D (6 bases). The germline V gene encodes CDR1 LNHNV and CDR2 YYDKDF (reference sequence). V was clipped by 7 bases and J by 4 bases, with 16 bases between them. This CDR3 spans 14 amino acids. CDR3 sequence: CATNRDIFSYGYTF. CDR3 nucleotides: TGTGCCACCAATCGGGACATTTTTTCCTATGGCTACACCTTC.

CDR3 sequence (DNA): TGTGCGGGAGGGCTAGCGGGCACAGATACGCAGTATTTT. This encodes CAGGLAGTDTQYF. The chain carries TRBV5-4 and TRBJ2-3; 7 bases are a match to TRBD2. CDR3 size: 13 residues. Per germline, CDR1 SGHNT and CDR2 YYREEE (reference sequence).

The chain joins TRBV7-8 to TRBJ2-3; D unresolved. The CDR3 totals 13 residues. Germline loops: CDR1 SGHVS, CDR2 FQNEAQ. V dropped 5 bases and J dropped 2 bases, with 8 bases sitting between them. DNA of the CDR3: TGTGCCAGCAGCCTCCCCCCCACAGATACGCAGTATTTT. This codes for CASSLPPTDTQYF.

J is TRBJ2-1 and V is TRBV10-2, with 9 bases aligning to TRBD2. Looked up from germline, CDR1 is WSHSY and CDR2 is SAAADI. This CDR3 region has 14 residues. V trimming: 7 bases; J trimming: 4 bases; junction bases outside the gene matches: 5. The CDR3 loop reads CASTASGAYNEQFF. The CDR3 bases are TGCGCCAGCACGGCTAGCGGGGCTTACAATGAGCAGTTCTTC.

The gene calls are TRBV6-4 and TRBJ2-1; no definite D call. The CDR3 has 15 amino acids. In germline, CDR1 is MRHNA, CDR2 SNTAGT. The germline V and J ends were trimmed by 4 bases and 3 bases, with 13 bases remaining between them. The CDR3: CASSVSSADYNEQFF. CDR3 nucleotide sequence: TGTGCCAGCAGTGTTTCCAGCGCGGACTACAATGAGCAGTTCTTC.

This clone has more than one count but fewer than ten. The genes are TRBV6-5 and TRBJ2-7, with D maybe TRBD2 (5 bases). V lost 4 bases and J 5 bases, leaving 12 bases between the germline ends. This CDR3 region has 13 residues. Germline V lookup: CDR1 MNHEY, CDR2 SVGAGI. CDR3 nucleotide sequence: TGTGCCAGCAGTTCCCCGGGGTACAACGAGCAGTACTTC. This gives the protein CASSSPGYNEQYF.

Note on this clone: This sample also contains other DNA sequences that code for the same CDR3. V gene TRBV27 combines with J gene TRBJ2-3; 8 bases align to TRBD2. Losses at the gene ends were 0 bases for V and 2 bases for J; bases not matched to a gene: 4. Germline assignment: CDR1 MNHEY and CDR2 SMNVEV (reference sequence). This CDR3 is built from 16 residues. The CDR3, as DNA: TGTGCCAGCAGTTTATCCGGCGGGGGGTACACAGATACGCAGTATTTT. Translation gives CASSLSGGGYTDTQYF.

The genes are TRBV10-3 and TRBJ2-5; 8 bases agree with TRBD1. This CDR3 has 13 residues. Per the germline V gene, CDR1 is ENHRY and CDR2 is SYGVKD. Unmatched junction bases numbered 4, after V lost 5 bases and J lost 5 bases. CDR3 bases: TGTGCCATCAGTCCCACAGGGGGGGAGACCCAGTACTTC. As protein: CAISPTGGETQYF.

This chain uses TRBV4-1 with TRBJ2-7; TRBD1 matches at 7 bases. Germline V gene sequence: CDR1 MGHRA, CDR2 YSYEKL. The CDR3 runs 17 residues. After removal of 1 base from V and 6 bases from J, the junction contained 15 bases not matched to a gene. CDR3 amino acids: CASSQGFSKDRPSEQYF. CDR3 nucleotides: TGCGCCAGCAGCCAAGGGTTTTCTAAGGACAGGCCCTCCGAGCAGTACTTC.

V and J are TRBV28 and TRBJ1-2; D may be TRBD1 (6 bases). Deletions cut 3 bases from V and 8 bases from J, with 10 bases between. The CDR3 loop spans 12 amino acids. Germline CDR1 MDHEN, CDR2 SYDVKM. This chain's CDR3 is CASSLRGRGYTF. In DNA, the CDR3 is TGTGCCAGCAGTTTGCGGGGGCGAGGCTACACCTTC.

The chain couples TRBV19 to TRBJ2-1; 8 positions agree with TRBD1. Germline loops: CDR1 LNHDA, CDR2 SQIVND (reference sequence). J was trimmed by 12 bases and V by 5 bases; bases with no gene match: 12. The CDR3 runs to 14 residues. The CDR3 reads CASSDRQGANRQFF. For the CDR3, the DNA is TGTGCCAGTAGTGACCGGCAGGGGGCCAATCGGCAGTTCTTC.

This clone turned up a few times. The chain combines TRBV19 with TRBJ2-5, with 9 bases matching TRBD1. CDR3 length equals 18 residues. Germline V lookup: CDR1 LNHDA, CDR2 SQIVND (reference sequence). J gave up 4 bases and V 3 bases, and 15 bases lay outside the gene matches. CDR3 sequence: CASSIFNRGRGISETQYF. The DNA of the CDR3 is TGTGCCAGTAGTATTTTTAACAGGGGGCGCGGAATTTCAGAGACCCAGTACTTC.

This chain uses TRBV7-8 with TRBJ1-3; D is ambiguous. The CDR3 extends over 17 amino acids. Between the trimmed V and J ends, which lost 0 bases and 0 bases, there was a span of 12 bases. In germline, CDR1 is SGHVS, CDR2 FQNEAQ. This CDR3 is CASSLALYSSSGNTIYF. The CDR3 nucleotides are TGTGCCAGCAGCTTAGCGCTTTACTCTAGCTCTGGAAACACCATATATTTT.

The table lists this clone with a count of one. The chain carries TRBV7-6 and TRBJ2-7, with 7 bases fitting TRBD2. Germline V gives CDR1 SGHVS, CDR2 FNYEAQ. V shed 5 bases and J 5 bases; nucleotides not matched to a gene: 12. CDR3 size: 15 residues. The CDR3 DNA reads as TGTGCCAGCAGCCCGAGGGGCGGGAGCGACGACGAGCAGTACTTC. This translates into CASSPRGGSDDEQYF.

The chain links TRBV5-6 to TRBJ2-7; tentatively, D is TRBD1 (6 bases). Trimming took 0 bases from V and 0 from J, leaving 10 bases between them. Germline V gives CDR1 SGHDT, CDR2 YYEEEE. The CDR3 contains 15 residues. The CDR3 DNA is TGTGCCAGCAGCTTGGAAAACAGGGCCTCCTACGAGCAGTACTTC. This encodes CASSLENRASYEQYF.

This chain uses TRBV27 with TRBJ1-4; TRBD1 aligns across 9 bases. There are 13 residues in the CDR3. The junction had 5 bases not matched to a gene; V was cut back by 7 bases and J by 8 bases. Germline lookup yields CDR1 MNHEY and CDR2 SMNVEV (reference sequence). The DNA for the CDR3 is TGTGCCAGCAAGGGACAGGGAGGAGAAAAACTGTTTTTT. Protein: CASKGQGGEKLFF.